One T cell receptor (beta chain) is described in this entry. The target antigen is unknown. TCRdb itself ran the 5' RACE reads through MiXCR, one entry per CDR3 protein. This table has 300,000 to 350,000 distinct CDR3 sequences, over 10% appearing once. The sample belongs to a study of T-cell memory formation after mild COVID-19. The wider study: In these data, TCR clusters were largely donor specific.

The V gene's germline CDR1 is WNHNN and CDR2 SYGVQD (reference sequence). The CDR3 has 15 residues. J was trimmed by 6 bases and V by 5 bases; bases with no gene match: 3. Overall study results and limits: CD4+ clones that contracted lay mainly in CM and EM; CD8+ ones lay in EMRA. Some SARS-CoV-2-responding clones were already detected in memory before infection. From day 15 to 85, contracting clones were balanced between CD4 and CD8, whereas later expanders leaned toward CD4+.

The chain carries TRBV10-1 and TRBJ2-1, with TRBD2 matching over 14 bases. The source of this sequence is a man aged 18 to 35 who had mild COVID-19 (a few samples of this study predate the infection). Cell type and time point are not known. Sequenced sample: PBMCs or a T cell subset sorted from them (not recorded which). CDR3 amino acids: CASSRLAGGVNEQFF. CDR3 bases: TGCGCCAGCAGTCGACTAGCGGGGGGGGTCAATGAGCAGTTCTTC.